The 11 T cell receptor beta chains reported below all come from one sample, sequenced in a study of response to subunit inactivated influenza vaccine. TCRdb re-derived calls from the RT-PCR reads in MiXCR, one entry per CDR3 protein. The data show 300,000 to 350,000 distinct CDR3 sequences, over 20% seen once. The starting material was PBMCs from blood, obtained approximately 20 months after vaccination. These receptors came from a man between 45 and 75 years old who received an inactivated influenza vaccine.

This clonotype appeared a few times. CDR3 region: CASRRQGGTNEKLFF. CDR3 DNA: TGTGCCAGCAGACGACAGGGGGGGACTAATGAAAAACTGTTTTTT. This chain joins TRBV6-1 and TRBJ1-4, with 9 bases that match TRBD1. Looked up from germline, CDR1 is MNHNS and CDR2 is SASEGT. V shed 6 bases and J 2 bases; nucleotides not matched to a gene: 4. The CDR3 is made up of 15 amino acids.

V and J are TRBV28 and TRBJ2-7; tentative D call: TRBD1 (5 bases). The germline V and J ends were trimmed by 3 bases and 3 bases, with 12 bases remaining between them. The germline V gene encodes CDR1 MDHEN and CDR2 SYDVKM. There are 14 residues in the CDR3. The CDR3 nucleotides read TGTGCCAGCAGTTTGTCACAGGAAGGCTACGAGCAGTACTTC. Protein sequence: CASSLSQEGYEQYF.

The CDR3 protein is CASSLVWGNTGELFF. The CDR3 coding sequence is TGTGCCAGCAGCTTAGTGTGGGGAAACACCGGGGAGCTGTTTTTT. The chain joins TRBV7-9 to TRBJ2-2; D gene unclear. Trimming shortened V by 1 base and J by 2 bases, and 8 bases separated the two germline ends. The germline V gene has CDR1 SEHNR and CDR2 FQNEAQ (reference sequence). This CDR3 region has 15 residues.

The chain joins TRBV7-6 to TRBJ2-5; TRBD2 aligns across 8 bases. Germline values: CDR1 SGHVS, CDR2 FNYEAQ. CDR3 length: 17 residues. Unmatched junction bases numbered 14, after V lost 4 bases and J lost 4 bases. The CDR3 is CASSSRLYLAGGETQYF. The CDR3 DNA follows: TGTGCCAGCAGCTCTCGACTTTACCTAGCGGGTGGAGAGACCCAGTACTTC.

The CDR3 DNA reads as TGTGCCAGCAGTTACAGCCTCGGGGGCACTGAAGCTTTCTTT. It translates to CASSYSLGGTEAFF. V is TRBV6-2 or TRBV6-3 and J is TRBJ1-1, with D tentatively TRBD1 (5 bases). CDR3 size: 14 residues. The V end lost 2 bases, the J end lost 4 bases, and 11 bases lay between the germline ends. Germline values: CDR1 MNHEY, CDR2 SVGEGT.

The rearrangement joins TRBV6-5 to TRBJ1-1, with D perhaps matching TRBD1 (6 bases). V shed 0 bases and J shed 0 bases, with 14 bases lying between them. The CDR3 sequence is 17 residues long. Germline values: CDR1 MNHEY, CDR2 SVGAGI. Here the CDR3 DNA reads TGTGCCAGCAGTTACTCACCAGGGGCCACACTGAACACTGAAGCTTTCTTT. It specifies CASSYSPGATLNTEAFF.

This chain uses TRBV11-2 with TRBJ1-6; D is unclear. Trimming pared 2 bases from V and 12 bases from J, leaving 8 bases between. This CDR3 is built from 12 residues. Germline V gives CDR1 SGHAT, CDR2 FQNNGV. The CDR3: CASSLSTGPLHF. The DNA of the CDR3 is TGTGCCAGCAGCTTATCCACGGGACCCCTCCACTTT.

The chain combines TRBV12-3 or TRBV12-4 with TRBJ2-7; perhaps TRBD2 as D (5 bases). V lost 1 base to trimming and J lost 3 bases, with 19 bases between them. The CDR3 is made up of 17 amino acids. Written as DNA, the CDR3 is TGTGCCAGCAGTTTAGGTGACGGAGGATTTAGGATCTACGAGCAGTACTTC. It specifies CASSLGDGGFRIYEQYF.

This clonotype was recorded a few times. J is TRBJ2-1 and V is TRBV29-1; TRBD1 matches at 7 bases. CDR3 length equals 14 residues. V was pared by 3 bases and J by 6 bases, with 8 bases of the junction left unmatched. Germline V gene lookup returns CDR1 SQVTM and CDR2 ANQGSEA. The CDR3 DNA is TGCAGCGTTGACCGGGACAGAGGATTCAATGAGCAGTTCTTC. Translation: CSVDRDRGFNEQFF.

This clonotype has more than one count but fewer than ten. This rearrangement joins TRBV7-6 to TRBJ2-1; D gene unclear. V shed 4 bases and J shed 0 bases, with 13 bases lying between them. The CDR3 consists of 16 residues. Germline CDR1 is SGHVS and CDR2 is FNYEAQ. The DNA for the CDR3 is TGTGCCAGCAGCTCCTCAGCGTTAAGCTCCTACAATGAGCAGTTCTTC. Translating gives CASSSSALSSYNEQFF.

V is TRBV10-2 and J is TRBJ1-5; D gene uncertain. The CDR3 sequence is 13 residues long. Germline-derived CDR1 and CDR2 are WSHSY and SAAADI. With 4 bases removed from V and 4 bases from J, the gap between germline ends came to 8 bases. Here the CDR3 reads CASSGAANQPQHF. The CDR3 DNA reads as TGCGCCAGCAGTGGGGCGGCTAATCAGCCCCAGCATTTT.